The 5 T cell receptor beta chains below come from one sample, sequenced in a study of T cell responses to AZD1222 COVID-19 vaccine. Data came from immunoSEQ multiplex PCR; TCRdb stores just in-frame clones and leaves some out. The table records some 170,000 clones, approximately 90% of them present only once. This material consisted of peripheral blood, taken 28 days after the second dose of the MenACWY control vaccine. These receptors all stem from an adult who received the MenACWY meningococcal vaccine as a control.

On this clone itself: One end of the junction fails to match germline, which may point to a read error. The chain uses TRBV9 and TRBJ1-2; no definite D call. The CDR3 is made up of 8 amino acids. Germline V lookup: CDR1 SGDLS, CDR2 YYNGEE. The CDR3 nucleotides read TGTGCCAGCAGCACCCCTTACTTC. Residues: CASSTPYF.

This clone was picked up one time. The chain couples TRBV6-4 to TRBJ2-2; no clear D. The CDR3 spans 15 residues. The germline gives CDR1 MRHNA, CDR2 SNTAGT. Trimming shortened V by 2 bases and J by 5 bases, and 12 bases separated the two germline ends. CDR3 sequence reads: CASSDAREGTGELFF. The CDR3 DNA sequence: TGTGCCAGCAGTGACGCTAGGGAAGGGACCGGGGAGCTGTTTTTT.

The J gene is TRBJ1-6, the V gene TRBV19; 8 bases match TRBD1. V shed 6 bases and J 9 bases; nucleotides not matched to a gene: 4. The CDR3 is made up of 13 amino acids. Germline-derived CDR1 and CDR2 are LNHDA and SQIVND (reference sequence). The CDR3 DNA sequence: TGTGCCAGTAGGGCAGGGGGCATTTCACCCCTCCACTTT. It is translated as CASRAGGISPLHF.

This chain links TRBV10-3 with TRBJ2-7, with D hard to call. The germline V gene encodes CDR1 ENHRY and CDR2 SYGVKD. This CDR3 is built from 11 residues. The V and J ends lost 6 bases and 0 bases respectively, with 3 bases between them. In DNA form, the CDR3 reads TGTGCCATCAGAAACTCCTACGAGCAGTACTTC. Protein product: CAIRNSYEQYF.

J is TRBJ2-3 and V is TRBV7-6, with unresolved D. V was trimmed by 5 bases and J by 1 base, leaving 13 bases between them. This CDR3 spans 15 amino acids. The germline V gene encodes CDR1 SGHVS and CDR2 FNYEAQ. The CDR3 coding sequence is TGTGCCAGCAGCCATCAGAGGTCCGGCACAGATACGCAGTATTTT. Amino acid sequence: CASSHQRSGTDTQYF.